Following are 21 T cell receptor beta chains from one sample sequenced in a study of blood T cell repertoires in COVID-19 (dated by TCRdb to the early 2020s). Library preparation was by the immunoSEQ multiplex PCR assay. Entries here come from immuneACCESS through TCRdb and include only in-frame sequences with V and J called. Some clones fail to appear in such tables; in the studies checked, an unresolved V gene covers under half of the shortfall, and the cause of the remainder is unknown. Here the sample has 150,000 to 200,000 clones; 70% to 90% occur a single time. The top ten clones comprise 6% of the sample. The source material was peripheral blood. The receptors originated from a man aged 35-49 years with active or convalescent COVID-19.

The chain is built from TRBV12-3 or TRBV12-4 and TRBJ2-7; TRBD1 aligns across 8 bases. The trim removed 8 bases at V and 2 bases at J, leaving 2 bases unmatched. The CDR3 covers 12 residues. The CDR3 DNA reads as TGTGCCAGCCGCAGGGGGCCCTACGAGCAGTACTTC. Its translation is CASRRGPYEQYF.

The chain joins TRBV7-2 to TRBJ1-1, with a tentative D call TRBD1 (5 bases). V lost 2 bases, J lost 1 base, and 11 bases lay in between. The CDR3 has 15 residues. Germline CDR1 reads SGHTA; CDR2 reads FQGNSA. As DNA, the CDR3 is TGTGCCAGCAGCTTAACCGGGACTCAGAACACTGAAGCTTTCTTT. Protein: CASSLTGTQNTEAFF.

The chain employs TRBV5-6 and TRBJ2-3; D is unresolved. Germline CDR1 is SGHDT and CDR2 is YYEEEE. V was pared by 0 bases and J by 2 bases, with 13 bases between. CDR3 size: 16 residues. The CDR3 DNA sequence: TGTGCCAGCAGCTTGGAGGAGACGGTAACCACAGATACGCAGTATTTT. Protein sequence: CASSLEETVTTDTQYF.

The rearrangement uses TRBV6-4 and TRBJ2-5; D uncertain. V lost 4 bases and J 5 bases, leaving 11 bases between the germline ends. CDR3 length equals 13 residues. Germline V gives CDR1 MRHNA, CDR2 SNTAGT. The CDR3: CASSGNFGETQYF. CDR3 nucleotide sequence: TGTGCCAGCAGTGGAAACTTCGGGGAGACCCAGTACTTC.

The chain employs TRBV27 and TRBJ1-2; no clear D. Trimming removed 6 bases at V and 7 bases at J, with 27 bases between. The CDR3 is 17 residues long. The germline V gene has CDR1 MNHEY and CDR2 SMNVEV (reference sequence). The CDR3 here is CASRSSKAGSQSSGYTF. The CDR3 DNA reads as TGTGCCAGCAGGAGTAGCAAAGCTGGGTCCCAATCGAGTGGCTACACCTTC.

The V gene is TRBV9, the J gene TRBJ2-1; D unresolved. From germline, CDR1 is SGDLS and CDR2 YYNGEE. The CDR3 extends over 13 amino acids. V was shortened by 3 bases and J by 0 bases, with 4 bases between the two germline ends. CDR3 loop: CASSGSSYNEQFF. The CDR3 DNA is TGTGCCAGCAGCGGTAGCTCCTACAATGAGCAGTTCTTC.

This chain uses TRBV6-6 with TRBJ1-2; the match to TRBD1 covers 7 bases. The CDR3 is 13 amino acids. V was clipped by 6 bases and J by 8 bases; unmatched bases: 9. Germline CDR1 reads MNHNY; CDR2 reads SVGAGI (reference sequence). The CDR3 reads CASRPDRVEGYTF. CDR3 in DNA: TGTGCCAGCAGACCCGACAGGGTGGAAGGCTACACCTTC.

CDR3 in DNA: TGTGCCAGCAGCCCCCTCCGGACGGACTCTTCACCCCTCCACTTT. Protein product: CASSPLRTDSSPLHF. This chain joins TRBV7-9 and TRBJ1-6; no reliable D call. Germline V gives CDR1 SEHNR, CDR2 FQNEAQ (reference sequence). The V end was cut by 5 bases, the J end by 9 bases, with 17 bases between. The CDR3 length is 15 residues.

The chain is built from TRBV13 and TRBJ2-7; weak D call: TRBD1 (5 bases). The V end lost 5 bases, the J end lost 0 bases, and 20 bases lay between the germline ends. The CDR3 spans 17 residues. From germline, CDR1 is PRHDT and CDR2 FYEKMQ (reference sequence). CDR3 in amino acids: CASSPRAQALSSYEQYF. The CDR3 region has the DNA TGTGCCAGCAGCCCCCGGGCACAGGCCCTGAGCTCCTACGAGCAGTACTTC.

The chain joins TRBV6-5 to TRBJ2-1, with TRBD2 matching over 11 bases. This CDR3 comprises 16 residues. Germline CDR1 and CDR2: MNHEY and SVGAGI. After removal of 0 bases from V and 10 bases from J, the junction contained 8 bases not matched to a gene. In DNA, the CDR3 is TGTGCCAGCAGTTACTCAGGACTAGCGGGCCCCGTGGAGCAGTTCTTC. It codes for CASSYSGLAGPVEQFF.

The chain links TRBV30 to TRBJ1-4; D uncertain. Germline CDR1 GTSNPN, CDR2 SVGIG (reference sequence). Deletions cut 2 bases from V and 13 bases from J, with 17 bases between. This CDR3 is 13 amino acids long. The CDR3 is CAWSPRGGVLLFF. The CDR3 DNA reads TGTGCCTGGAGTCCCCGGGGAGGAGTCTTACTGTTTTTT. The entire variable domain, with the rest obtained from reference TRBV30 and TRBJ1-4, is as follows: SQTIHQWPATLVQPVGSPLSLECTVEGTSNPNLYWYRQAAGRGLQLLFYSVGIGQISSEVPQNLSASRPQDRQFILSSKKLLLSDSGFYLCAWSPRGGVLLFFGSGTQLSVL.

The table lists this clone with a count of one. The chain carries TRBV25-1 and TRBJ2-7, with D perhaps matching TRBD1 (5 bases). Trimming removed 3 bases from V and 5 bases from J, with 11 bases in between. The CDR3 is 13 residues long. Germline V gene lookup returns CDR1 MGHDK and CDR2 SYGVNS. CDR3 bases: TGTGCCAGCAGTGATGGGGCGGCGAACGAGCAGTACTTC. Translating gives CASSDGAANEQYF.

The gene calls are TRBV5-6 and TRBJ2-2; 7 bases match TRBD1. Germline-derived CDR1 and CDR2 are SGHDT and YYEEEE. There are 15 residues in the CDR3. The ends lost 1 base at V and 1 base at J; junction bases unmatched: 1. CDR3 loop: CASSLRDRNTGELFF. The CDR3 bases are TGTGCCAGCAGCTTGCGGGACAGGAACACCGGGGAGCTGTTTTTT.

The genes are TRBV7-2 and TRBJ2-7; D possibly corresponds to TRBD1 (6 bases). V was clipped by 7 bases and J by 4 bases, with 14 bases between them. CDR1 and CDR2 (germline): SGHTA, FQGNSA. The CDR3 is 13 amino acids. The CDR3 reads CASTQGQLYEQYF. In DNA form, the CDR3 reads TGTGCCAGCACCCAAGGACAGCTGTACGAGCAGTACTTC.

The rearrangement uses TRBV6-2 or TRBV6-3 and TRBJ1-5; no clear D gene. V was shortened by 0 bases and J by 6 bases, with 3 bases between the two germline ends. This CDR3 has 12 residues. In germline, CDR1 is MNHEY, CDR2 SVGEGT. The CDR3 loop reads CASSYSGQPQHF. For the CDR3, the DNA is TGTGCCAGCAGTTACTCCGGTCAGCCCCAGCATTTT.

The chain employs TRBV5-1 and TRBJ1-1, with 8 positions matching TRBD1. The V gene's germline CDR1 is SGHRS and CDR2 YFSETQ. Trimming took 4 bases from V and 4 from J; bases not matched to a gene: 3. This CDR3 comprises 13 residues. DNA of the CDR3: TGCGCCAGCAGCCCCGACAGGGGCACTGAAGCTTTCTTT. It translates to CASSPDRGTEAFF.

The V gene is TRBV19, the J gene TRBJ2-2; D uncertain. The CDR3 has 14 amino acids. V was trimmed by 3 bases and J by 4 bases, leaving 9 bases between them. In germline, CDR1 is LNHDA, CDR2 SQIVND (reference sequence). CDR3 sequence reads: CASSIRGSTGELFF. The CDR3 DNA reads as TGTGCCAGTAGTATTCGCGGTTCCACCGGGGAGCTGTTTTTT.

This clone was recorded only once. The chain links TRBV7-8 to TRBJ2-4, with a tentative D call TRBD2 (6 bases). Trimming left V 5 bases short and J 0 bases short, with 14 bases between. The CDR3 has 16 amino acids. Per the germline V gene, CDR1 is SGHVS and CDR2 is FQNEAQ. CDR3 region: CASSLGTSLAKNIQYF. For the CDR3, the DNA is TGTGCCAGCAGCCTAGGGACTTCCTTAGCCAAAAACATTCAGTACTTC.

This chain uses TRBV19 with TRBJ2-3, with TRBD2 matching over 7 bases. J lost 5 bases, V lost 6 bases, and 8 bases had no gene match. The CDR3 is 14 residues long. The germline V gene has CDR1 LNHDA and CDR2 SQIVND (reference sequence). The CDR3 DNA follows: TGTGCCAGTAGCCGGCCCGGCGGGGGAGATACGCAGTATTTT. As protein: CASSRPGGGDTQYF. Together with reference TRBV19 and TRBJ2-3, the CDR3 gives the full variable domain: DGGITQSPKYLFRKEGQNVTLSCEQNLNHDAMYWYRQDPGQGLRLIYYSQIVNDFQKGDIAEGYSVSREKKESFPLTVTSAQKNPTAFYLCASSRPGGGDTQYFGPGTRLTVL.

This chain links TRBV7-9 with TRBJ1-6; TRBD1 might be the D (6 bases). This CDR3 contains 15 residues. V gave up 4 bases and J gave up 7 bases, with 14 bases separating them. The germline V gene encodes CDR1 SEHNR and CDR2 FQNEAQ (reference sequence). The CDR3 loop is CASSYTGTQNSPLHF. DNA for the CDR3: TGTGCCAGCAGCTACACCGGGACACAAAATTCACCCCTCCACTTT.

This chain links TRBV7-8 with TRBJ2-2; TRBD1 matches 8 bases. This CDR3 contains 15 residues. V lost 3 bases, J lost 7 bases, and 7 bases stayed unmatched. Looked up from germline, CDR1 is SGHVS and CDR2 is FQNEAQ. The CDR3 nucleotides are TGTGCCAGCAGCTTTCGGACAGGGACGGGCGGGGAGCTGTTTTTT. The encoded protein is CASSFRTGTGGELFF.